This T cell receptor (beta chain) was retrieved from a study of T cell clones after liver transplantation. Some clones are missing from TCRdb's copy, which holds only in-frame ones; the method was immunoSEQ multiplex PCR. The data contain nearly 25,000 clones, more than 65% of them singletons. The J segment lost 2 bases and the V segment lost 2 bases, leaving 9 bases of the junction unmatched. Germline-derived CDR1 and CDR2 are SEHNR and FQNEAQ (reference sequence). This CDR3 comprises 18 residues. This clone is judged medium-sized (0.01 to 0.1%). This chain connects TRBV7-9 to TRBJ2-2; 9 positions agree with TRBD1. The origin of this receptor is a human donor who received a liver transplant. The source was CD4+ T cells from blood, collected before liver transplant. The CDR3 coding sequence is TGTGCCAGCAGCTTAAGGTTTTCGACAGGGGGAAACACCGGGGAGCTGTTTTTT. Translating it yields CASSLRFSTGGNTGELFF.